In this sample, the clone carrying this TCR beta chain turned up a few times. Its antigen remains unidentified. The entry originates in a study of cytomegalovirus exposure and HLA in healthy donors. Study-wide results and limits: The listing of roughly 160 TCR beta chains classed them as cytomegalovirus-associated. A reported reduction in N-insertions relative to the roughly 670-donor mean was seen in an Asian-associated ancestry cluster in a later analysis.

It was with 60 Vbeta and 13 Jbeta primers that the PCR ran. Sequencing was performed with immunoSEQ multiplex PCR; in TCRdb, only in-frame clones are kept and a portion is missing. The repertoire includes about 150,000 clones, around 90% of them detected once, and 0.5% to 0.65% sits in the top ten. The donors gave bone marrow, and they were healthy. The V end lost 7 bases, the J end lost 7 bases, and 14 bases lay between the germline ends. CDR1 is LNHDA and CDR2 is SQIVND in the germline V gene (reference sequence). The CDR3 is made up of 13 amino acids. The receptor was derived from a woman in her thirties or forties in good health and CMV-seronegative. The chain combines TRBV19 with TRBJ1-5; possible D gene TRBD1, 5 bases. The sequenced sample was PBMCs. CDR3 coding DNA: TGTGCCAGTAAAGTAAGCGGGGACCAGCCCCAGCATTTT. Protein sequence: CASKVSGDQPQHF. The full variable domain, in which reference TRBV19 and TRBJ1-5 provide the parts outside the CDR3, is DGGITQSPKYLFRKEGQNVTLSCEQNLNHDAMYWYRQDPGQGLRLIYYSQIVNDFQKGDIAEGYSVSREKKESFPLTVTSAQKNPTAFYLCASKVSGDQPQHFGDGTRLSIL.